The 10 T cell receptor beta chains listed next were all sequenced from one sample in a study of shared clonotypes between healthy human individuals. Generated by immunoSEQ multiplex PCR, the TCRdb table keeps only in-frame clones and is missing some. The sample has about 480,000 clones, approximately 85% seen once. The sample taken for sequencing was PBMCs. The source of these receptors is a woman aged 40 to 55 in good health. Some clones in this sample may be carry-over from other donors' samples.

The CDR3 nucleotides are TGCGCCAGCAGCTTGGATGGAAGGACGGACCGCTATGGCTACACCTTC. It encodes CASSLDGRTDRYGYTF. The V call is TRBV5-1, the J call TRBJ1-2; D call uncertain. V was cut by 0 bases and J by 4 bases, with 16 bases left in between. This CDR3 is built from 16 residues. Germline-derived CDR1 and CDR2 are SGHRS and YFSETQ. Full variable domain (missing parts from reference TRBV5-1 and TRBJ1-2): KAGVTQTPRYLIKTRGQQVTLSCSPISGHRSVSWYQQTPGQGLQFLFEYFSETQRNKGNFPGRFSGRQFSNSRSEMNVSTLELGDSALYLCASSLDGRTDRYGYTFGSGTRLTVV.

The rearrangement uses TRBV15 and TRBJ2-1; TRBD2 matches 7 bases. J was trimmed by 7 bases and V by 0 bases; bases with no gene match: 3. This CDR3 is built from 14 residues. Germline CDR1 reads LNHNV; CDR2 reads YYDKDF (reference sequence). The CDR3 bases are TGTGCCACCAGCAGAGATCAGCGGGGAAATGAGCAGTTCTTC. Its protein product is CATSRDQRGNEQFF.

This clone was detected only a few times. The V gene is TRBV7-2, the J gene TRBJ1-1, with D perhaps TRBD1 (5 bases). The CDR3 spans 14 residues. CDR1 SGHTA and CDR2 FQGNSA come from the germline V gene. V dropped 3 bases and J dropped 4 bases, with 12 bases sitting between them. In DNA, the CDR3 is TGTGCCAGCAGCTTCGTAGAAGGGGTCACTGAAGCTTTCTTT. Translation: CASSFVEGVTEAFF. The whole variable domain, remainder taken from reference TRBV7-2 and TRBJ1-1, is GAGVSQSPSNKVTEKGKDVELRCDPISGHTALYWYRQSLGQGLEFLIYFQGNSAPDKSGLPSDRFSAERTGGSVSTLTIQRTQQEDSAVYLCASSFVEGVTEAFFGQGTRLTVV.

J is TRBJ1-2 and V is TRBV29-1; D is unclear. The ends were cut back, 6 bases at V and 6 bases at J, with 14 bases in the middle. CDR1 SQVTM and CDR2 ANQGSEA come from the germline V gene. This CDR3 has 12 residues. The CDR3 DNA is TGCAGCGTACACTCTCCCGGGGATGGCTACACCTTC. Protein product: CSVHSPGDGYTF.

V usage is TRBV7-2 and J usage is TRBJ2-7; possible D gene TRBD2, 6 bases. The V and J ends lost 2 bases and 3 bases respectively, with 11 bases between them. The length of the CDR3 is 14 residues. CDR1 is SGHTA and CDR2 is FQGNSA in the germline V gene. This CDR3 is CASSLRGSGYEQYF. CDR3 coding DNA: TGTGCCAGCAGCTTACGCGGTAGCGGCTACGAGCAGTACTTC.

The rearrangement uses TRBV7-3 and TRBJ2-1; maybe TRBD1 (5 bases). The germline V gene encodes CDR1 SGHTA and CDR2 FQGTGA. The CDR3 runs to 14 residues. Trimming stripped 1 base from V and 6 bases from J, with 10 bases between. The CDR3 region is CASSLSPGPNEQFF. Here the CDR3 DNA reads TGTGCCAGCAGCTTAAGCCCAGGGCCCAATGAGCAGTTCTTC.

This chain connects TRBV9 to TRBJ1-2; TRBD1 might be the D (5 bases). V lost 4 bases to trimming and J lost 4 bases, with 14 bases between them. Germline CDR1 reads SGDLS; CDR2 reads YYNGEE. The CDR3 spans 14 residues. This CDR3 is CASSPGVGGYGYTF. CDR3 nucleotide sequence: TGTGCCAGCAGCCCCGGGGTTGGGGGCTATGGCTACACCTTC. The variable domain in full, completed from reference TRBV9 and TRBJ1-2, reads DSGVTQTPKHLITATGQRVTLRCSPRSGDLSVYWYQQSLDQGLQFLIQYYNGEERAKGNILERFSAQQFPDLHSELNLSSLELGDSALYFCASSPGVGGYGYTFGSGTRLTVV.

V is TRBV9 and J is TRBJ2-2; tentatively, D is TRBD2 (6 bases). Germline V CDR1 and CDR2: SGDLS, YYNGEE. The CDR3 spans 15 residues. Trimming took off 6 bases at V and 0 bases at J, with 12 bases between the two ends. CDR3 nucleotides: TGTGCCAGCAAAACCGGGACTTCGAACACCGGGGAGCTGTTTTTT. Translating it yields CASKTGTSNTGELFF.

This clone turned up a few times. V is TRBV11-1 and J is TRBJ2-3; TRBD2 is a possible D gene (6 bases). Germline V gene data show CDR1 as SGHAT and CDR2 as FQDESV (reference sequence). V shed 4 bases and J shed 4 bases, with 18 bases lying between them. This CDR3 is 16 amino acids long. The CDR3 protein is CASSSGGSLSPDTQYF. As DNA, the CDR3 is TGTGCCAGCAGCTCCGGGGGTAGTTTAAGTCCAGATACGCAGTATTTT.

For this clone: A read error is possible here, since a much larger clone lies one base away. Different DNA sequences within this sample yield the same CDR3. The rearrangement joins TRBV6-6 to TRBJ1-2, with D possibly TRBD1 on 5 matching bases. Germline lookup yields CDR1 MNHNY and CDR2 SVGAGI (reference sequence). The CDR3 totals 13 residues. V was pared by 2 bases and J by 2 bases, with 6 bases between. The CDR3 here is CASSYGGNYGYTF. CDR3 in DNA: TGTGCCAGCAGTTACGGGGGAAACTATGGCTACACCTTC.